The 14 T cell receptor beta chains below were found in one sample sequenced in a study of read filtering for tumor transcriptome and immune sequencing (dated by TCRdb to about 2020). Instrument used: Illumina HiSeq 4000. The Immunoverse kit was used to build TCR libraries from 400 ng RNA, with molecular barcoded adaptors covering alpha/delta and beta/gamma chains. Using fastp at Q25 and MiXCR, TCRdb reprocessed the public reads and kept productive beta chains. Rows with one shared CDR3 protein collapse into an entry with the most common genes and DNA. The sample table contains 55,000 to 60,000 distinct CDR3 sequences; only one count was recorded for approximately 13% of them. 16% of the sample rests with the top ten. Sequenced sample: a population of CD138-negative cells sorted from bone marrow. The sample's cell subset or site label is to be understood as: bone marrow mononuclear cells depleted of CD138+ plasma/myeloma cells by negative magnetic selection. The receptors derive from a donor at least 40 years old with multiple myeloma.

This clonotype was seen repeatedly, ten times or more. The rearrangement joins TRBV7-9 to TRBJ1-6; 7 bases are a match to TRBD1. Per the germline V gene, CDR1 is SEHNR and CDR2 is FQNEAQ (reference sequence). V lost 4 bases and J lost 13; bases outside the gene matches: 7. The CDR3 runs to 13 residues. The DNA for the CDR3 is TGTGCCAGCAGCTCGGGACAGTGGGGGCCCCTCCACTTT. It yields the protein CASSSGQWGPLHF.

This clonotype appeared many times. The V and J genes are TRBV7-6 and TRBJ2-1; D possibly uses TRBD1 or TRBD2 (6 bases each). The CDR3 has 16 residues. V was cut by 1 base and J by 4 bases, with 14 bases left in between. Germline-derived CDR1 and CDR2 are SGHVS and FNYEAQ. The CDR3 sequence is CASSLDGGPSYNEQFF. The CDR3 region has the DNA TGTGCCAGCAGCTTAGATGGGGGGCCTTCGTACAATGAGCAGTTCTTC.

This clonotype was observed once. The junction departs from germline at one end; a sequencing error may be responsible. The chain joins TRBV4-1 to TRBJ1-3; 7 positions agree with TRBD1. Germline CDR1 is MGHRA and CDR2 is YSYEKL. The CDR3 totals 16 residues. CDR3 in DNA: TGCGCCAGCAGCCAAGAGACGACAGGGTTGGGAAGCACCATATATTTT. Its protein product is CASSQETTGLGSTIYF.

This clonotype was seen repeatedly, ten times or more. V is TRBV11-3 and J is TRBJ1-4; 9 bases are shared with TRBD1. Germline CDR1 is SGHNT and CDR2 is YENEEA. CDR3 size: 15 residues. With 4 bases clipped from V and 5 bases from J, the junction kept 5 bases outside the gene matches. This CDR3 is CASSSGQGSNEKLFF. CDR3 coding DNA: TGTGCCAGCAGCTCAGGACAGGGGTCGAATGAAAAACTGTTTTTT.

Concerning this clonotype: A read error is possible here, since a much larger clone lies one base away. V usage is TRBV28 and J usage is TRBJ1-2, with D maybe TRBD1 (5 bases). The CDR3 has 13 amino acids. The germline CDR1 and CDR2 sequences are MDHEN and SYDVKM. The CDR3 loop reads CAGSPDSRYGYTF. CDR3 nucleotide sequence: TGTGCCGGCAGTCCCGACAGTCGCTATGGCTACACCTTC.

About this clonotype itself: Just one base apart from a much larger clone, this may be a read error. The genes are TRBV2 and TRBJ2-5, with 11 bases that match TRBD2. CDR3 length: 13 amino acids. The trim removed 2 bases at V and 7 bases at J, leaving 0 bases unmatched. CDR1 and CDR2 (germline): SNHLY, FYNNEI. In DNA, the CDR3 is TGTGCCAGCAGTGAACTAGCGGGGGGGACCCAGTACTTC. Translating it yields CASSELAGGTQYF.

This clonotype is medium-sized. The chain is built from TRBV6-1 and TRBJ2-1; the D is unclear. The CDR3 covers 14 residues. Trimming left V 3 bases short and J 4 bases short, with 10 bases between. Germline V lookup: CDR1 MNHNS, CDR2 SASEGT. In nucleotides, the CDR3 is TGTGCCAGCAGTGAGTACGGACCATACAATGAGCAGTTCTTC. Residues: CASSEYGPYNEQFF.

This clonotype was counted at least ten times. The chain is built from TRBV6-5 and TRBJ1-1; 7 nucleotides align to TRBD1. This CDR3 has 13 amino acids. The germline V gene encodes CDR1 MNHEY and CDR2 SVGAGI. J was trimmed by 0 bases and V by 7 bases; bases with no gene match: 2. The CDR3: CASTDRMNTEAFF. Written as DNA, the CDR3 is TGTGCCAGCACGGACAGGATGAACACTGAAGCTTTCTTT.

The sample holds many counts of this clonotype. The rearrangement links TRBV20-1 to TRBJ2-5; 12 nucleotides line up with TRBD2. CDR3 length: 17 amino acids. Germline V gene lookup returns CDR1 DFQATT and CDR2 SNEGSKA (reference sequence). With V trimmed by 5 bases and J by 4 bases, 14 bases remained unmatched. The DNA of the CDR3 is TGCAGTGCTCCTCCTAGCGGGGGGGCCGACGGAGGAGAGACCCAGTACTTC. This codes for CSAPPSGGADGGETQYF.

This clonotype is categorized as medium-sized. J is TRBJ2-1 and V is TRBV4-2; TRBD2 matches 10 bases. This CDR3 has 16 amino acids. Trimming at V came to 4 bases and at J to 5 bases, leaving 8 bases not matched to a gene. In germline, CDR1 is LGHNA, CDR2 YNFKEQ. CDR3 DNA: TGTGCCAGCAGCCTAAAAGGAGGACTAGCGGACAATGAGCAGTTCTTC. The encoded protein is CASSLKGGLADNEQFF.

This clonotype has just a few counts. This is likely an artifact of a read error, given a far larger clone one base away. CDR3 sequence: CASSLRTSGRTDTQYF. In DNA form, the CDR3 reads TGTGCCAGCAGCTTACGGACTAGCGGCCGCACAGATACGCAGTATTTT. The chain recombines TRBV3-2 with TRBJ2-3; TRBD2, the table's D call, lacks a check against the DNA. TRBV3-2 is termed a pseudogene. This CDR3 is 16 amino acids long.

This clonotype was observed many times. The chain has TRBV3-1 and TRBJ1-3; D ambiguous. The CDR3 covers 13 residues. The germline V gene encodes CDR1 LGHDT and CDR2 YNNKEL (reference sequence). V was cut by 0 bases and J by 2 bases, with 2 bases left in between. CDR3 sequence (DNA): TGTGCCAGCAGCCAAGATCCTGGAAACACCATATATTTT. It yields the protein CASSQDPGNTIYF.

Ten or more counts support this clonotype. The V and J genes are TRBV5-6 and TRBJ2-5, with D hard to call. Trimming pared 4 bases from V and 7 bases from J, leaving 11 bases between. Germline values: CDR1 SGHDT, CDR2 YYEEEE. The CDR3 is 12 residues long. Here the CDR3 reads CASSLEGPTQYF. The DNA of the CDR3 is TGTGCCAGCAGCCTCGAAGGACCGACCCAGTACTTC. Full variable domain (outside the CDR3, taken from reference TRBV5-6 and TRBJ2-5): DAGVTQSPTHLIKTRGQQVTLRCSPKSGHDTVSWYQQALGQGPQFIFQYYEEEERQRGNFPDRFSGHQFPNYSSELNVNALLLGDSALYLCASSLEGPTQYFGPGTRLLVL.

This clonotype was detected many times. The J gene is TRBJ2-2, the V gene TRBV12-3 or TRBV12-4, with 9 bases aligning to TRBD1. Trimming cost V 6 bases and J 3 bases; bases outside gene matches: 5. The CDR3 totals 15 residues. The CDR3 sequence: CASSRDRAYTGELFF. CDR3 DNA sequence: TGTGCCAGCAGCCGGGACAGGGCCTACACCGGGGAGCTGTTTTTT.